The 15 T cell receptor beta chains below were found in one sample sequenced in a study of T-cell reconstitution after alpha-beta-depleted transplantation in children. Using unique molecular identifiers, the investigators prepared the TCRbeta library. TCRdb itself ran the PCR reads through MiXCR, one entry per CDR3 protein. Of around 200,000 distinct CDR3 sequences in the sample, about 6.3% were seen once. The input for sequencing was PBMCs from the stem cell graft donor, taken from the stem cell graft. The receptors were gathered from a human donor who donated a stem cell graft to a child with Wiskott-Aldrich syndrome.

The V gene is TRBV12-3 or TRBV12-4, the J gene TRBJ2-6; possible D gene TRBD1, 5 bases. The V and J ends lost 5 bases and 0 bases respectively, with 20 bases between them. CDR3 length equals 19 residues. The CDR3 sequence is CASSALSKGAPSGANVLTF. For the CDR3, the DNA is TGTGCCAGCAGTGCCCTCTCAAAAGGGGCCCCCTCTGGGGCCAACGTCCTGACTTTC.

CDR3 nucleotides: TGTGCCAGCAGGTCAATGGAGGGTACCCTCCACTTT. Protein: CASRSMEGTLHF. The chain couples TRBV25-1 to TRBJ1-6; D gene unclear. CDR1 is MGHDK, CDR2 SYGVNS, per germline. The CDR3 is 12 amino acids. V shed 6 bases and J shed 14 bases, with 14 bases lying between them.

The gene calls are TRBV5-1 and TRBJ2-7; 7 bases are shared with TRBD1. Germline CDR1 reads SGHRS; CDR2 reads YFSETQ. This CDR3 is built from 14 residues. J lost 1 base, V lost 2 bases, and 3 bases had no gene match. The CDR3 here is CASSLKTGSYEQYF. CDR3 DNA sequence: TGCGCCAGCAGCTTAAAGACAGGGTCCTACGAGCAGTACTTC.

This clonotype was counted between two and nine times. CDR3 bases: TGCGCCAGCAGCCTAGGGTTGGTCAACTATGGCTACACCTTC. Protein sequence: CASSLGLVNYGYTF. V gene TRBV5-1 combines with J gene TRBJ1-2; D not resolved. V gave up 4 bases and J gave up 2 bases, with 12 bases separating them. Germline V gene data show CDR1 as SGHRS and CDR2 as YFSETQ. This CDR3 is 14 amino acids long.

This clonotype was observed many times. V and J are TRBV5-1 and TRBJ2-3; D unclear. The CDR3 runs to 12 residues. V was pared by 0 bases and J by 3 bases, with 2 bases between. CDR1 SGHRS and CDR2 YFSETQ come from the germline V gene. CDR3 in amino acids: CASSLATDTQYF. CDR3 nucleotides: TGCGCCAGCAGCTTGGCAACAGATACGCAGTATTTT.

This clonotype was recorded at least ten times. The rearrangement joins TRBV29-1 to TRBJ2-7; maybe TRBD2 (6 bases). Trimming took 4 bases from V and 7 from J, leaving 11 bases between them. Germline loops: CDR1 SQVTM, CDR2 ANQGSEA. The CDR3 runs 11 residues. The CDR3 protein is CSVVRGLEQYF. The CDR3 DNA is TGCAGCGTTGTACGGGGACTGGAGCAGTACTTC.

This clonotype came up many times. V is TRBV7-9 and J is TRBJ2-2; the D is unclear. Germline-derived CDR1 and CDR2 are SEHNR and FQNEAQ (reference sequence). The CDR3 totals 14 residues. The V end was cut by 5 bases, the J end by 9 bases, with 16 bases between. The CDR3 DNA is TGTGCCAGCAGCACCTTTGTAGCTGGCCGGGAGCTGTTTTTT. Protein: CASSTFVAGRELFF.

This clonotype was recorded many times. The chain joins TRBV6-5 to TRBJ1-2; D gene unclear. Trimming left V 8 bases short and J 8 bases short, with 15 bases between. CDR3 length: 12 residues. The germline CDR1 and CDR2 sequences are MNHEY and SVGAGI. CDR3 coding DNA: TGTGCCAGCGGGGATCGGTTCGGCGGCTACACCTTC. As protein: CASGDRFGGYTF.

This clonotype was detected many times. The V call is TRBV5-1, the J call TRBJ2-7; weak D call: TRBD2 (7 bases). V was pared by 4 bases and J by 3 bases, with 20 bases between. The CDR3 length is 16 residues. The V gene's germline CDR1 is SGHRS and CDR2 YFSETQ. CDR3 in DNA: TGCGCCAGCAGCCCCCGGGGGGCAGAGTCCCTCTACGAGCAGTACTTC. Translating it yields CASSPRGAESLYEQYF.

This clonotype was observed many times. The V and J genes are TRBV5-5 and TRBJ1-6, with a tentative D call TRBD1 (5 bases). Germline V gives CDR1 SGHKS, CDR2 YYEKEE (reference sequence). The CDR3 length is 15 residues. The V end lost 0 bases, the J end lost 6 bases, and 10 bases lay between the germline ends. This chain's CDR3 is CASSLEGRANSPLHF. CDR3 nucleotides: TGTGCCAGCAGCTTGGAAGGCAGGGCTAATTCACCCCTCCACTTT.

The sample holds many counts of this clonotype. The chain is built from TRBV25-1 and TRBJ2-7, with unresolved D. The V end was cut by 4 bases, the J end by 1 base, with 17 bases between. The germline CDR1 and CDR2 sequences are MGHDK and SYGVNS. The CDR3 has 16 amino acids. The CDR3 DNA follows: TGTGCCAGCAGTGGATCACCCGGGCCCTTTTCCTACGAGCAGTACTTC. Encoded protein: CASSGSPGPFSYEQYF.

There are many counts of this clonotype. V and J are TRBV7-9 and TRBJ1-1; D gene uncertain. Germline CDR1 SEHNR, CDR2 FQNEAQ (reference sequence). The germline V and J ends were trimmed by 5 bases and 0 bases, with 10 bases remaining between them. CDR3 length: 14 amino acids. The CDR3, as DNA: TGTGCCAGCAGCAGACGGGTGGTGAACACTGAAGCTTTCTTT. It is translated as CASSRRVVNTEAFF.

A few counts support this clonotype. The rearrangement uses TRBV5-1 and TRBJ2-7, with D maybe TRBD1 (5 bases). The germline V gene encodes CDR1 SGHRS and CDR2 YFSETQ. Deletions cut 5 bases from V and 2 bases from J, with 14 bases between. This CDR3 is built from 14 residues. As DNA, the CDR3 is TGCGCCAGCAGAGGGCAGGGCGCGGCCTACGAGCAGTACTTC. Protein product: CASRGQGAAYEQYF.

The chain carries TRBV7-8 and TRBJ2-3; 9 bases match TRBD2. This CDR3 comprises 16 residues. Germline CDR1 is SGHVS and CDR2 is FQNEAQ. Losses at the gene ends were 3 bases for V and 4 bases for J; bases not matched to a gene: 8. In DNA form, the CDR3 reads TGTGCCAGCAGCTTTGGGTATAGCGGGAGCGCAGATACGCAGTATTTT. Its translation is CASSFGYSGSADTQYF. The full variable domain, with the rest looked up from reference TRBV7-8 and TRBJ2-3, is GAGVSQSPRYKVAKRGQDVALRCDPISGHVSLFWYQQALGQGPEFLTYFQNEAQLDKSGLPSDRFFAERPEGSVSTLKIQRTQQEDSAVYLCASSFGYSGSADTQYFGPGTRLTVL.

This clonotype was seen a handful of times. The chain links TRBV3-1 to TRBJ2-1; 8 bases are shared with TRBD2. This CDR3 comprises 16 residues. V lost 2 bases and J lost 3; bases outside the gene matches: 6. Germline V gene sequence: CDR1 LGHDT, CDR2 YNNKEL (reference sequence). The CDR3 nucleotides are TGTGCCAGCAGCCAACGAGCGGGGGTCCTCTACAATGAGCAGTTCTTC. Translating it yields CASSQRAGVLYNEQFF.